This TCR beta chain was profiled in a study of read filtering for tumor transcriptome and immune sequencing. On the study more broadly: After DNase treatment, RNA was made into whole-transcriptome libraries. RNA-seq yielded only about 75 to 1,400 TCR reads, IR-seq about 4 to 10.27 million.

Note on this clonotype: A read error may be the cause here, since a much bigger clone is one base away.

Every patient had bone marrow sampled while the disease was active. This CDR3 has 12 amino acids. CDR1 and CDR2 (germline): SNHLY, FYNNEI. Molecular barcoded adaptors covering alpha/delta and beta/gamma chains were used on 400 ng RNA. TCRdb itself ran the reads through MiXCR, one entry per CDR3 protein. The table lists 40,000 or so distinct CDR3 sequences, 14% of them singletons. This receptor was identified in a donor at least 40 years old with multiple myeloma. The sequenced sample was a population of CD138-negative cells sorted from bone marrow. The chain joins TRBV2 to TRBJ2-7; D gene uncertain. The CDR3 nucleotides are TGTGCCAGCAGTCCCTTCACCTACGAGCAGCACTTC. Its translation: CASSPFTYEQHF.